Below are 30 T cell receptor beta chains sequenced from a single sample in a study of beta chain features in type 1 diabetes (dated by TCRdb to between 2018 and 2020). The protocol used for the library was the immunoSEQ multiplex PCR assay. The High Capacity cDNA Reverse Transcription Kit was used to reverse transcribe all of the isolated RNA, meaning that expressed TCRB transcripts were what got sequenced. Held by TCRdb, this immuneACCESS table contains in-frame sequences only and omits some clones. Under half of the omission traces to an unresolved V gene where checked; the cause of the rest is unknown. The sample table lists about 360,000 clones, approximately 12% of them with a count of one. The ten largest clones add up to more than 0.015% of the sample. Sequencing was done on a sample of naive CD4+ T cells from blood. The sample's cell subset or site label is to be understood as: true naive CD4+ T cells. The receptors here all came from a man younger than 35 in good health.

In this sample, this clone turned up a few times. This chain joins TRBV30 and TRBJ2-1; a weak D match, TRBD2 (6 bases). This CDR3 contains 16 residues. Germline V gene sequence: CDR1 GTSNPN, CDR2 SVGIG (reference sequence). The V gene lost 5 bases and the J gene lost 3 bases, with 20 bases spanning the gap. DNA of the CDR3: TGTGCCTGGTCTCGGACCCTAGCGATTGTCTACAATGAGCAGTTCTTC. Residues: CAWSRTLAIVYNEQFF.

The chain uses TRBV10-3 and TRBJ2-7; TRBD1 is a possible D gene (6 bases). CDR3 length equals 14 residues. The V gene's germline CDR1 is ENHRY and CDR2 SYGVKD. The V end was cut by 7 bases, the J end by 0 bases, with 13 bases between. The CDR3 here is CAITLNRDSYEQYF. The CDR3 DNA follows: TGTGCCATCACCCTAAACAGGGACTCCTACGAGCAGTACTTC.

This clone showed up just a few times. This sequence joins TRBV30 and TRBJ1-5; 9 nucleotides agree with TRBD1. In germline, CDR1 is GTSNPN, CDR2 SVGIG (reference sequence). CDR3 length: 14 amino acids. J gave up 4 bases and V 3 bases, and 4 bases lay outside the gene matches. CDR3 DNA: TGTGCCTGGAGAAAGGACAGGGGAAATCAGCCCCAGCATTTT. Its protein product is CAWRKDRGNQPQHF.

This clone was seen only a few times. The chain has TRBV29-1 and TRBJ2-1; 11 nucleotides line up with TRBD2. The germline CDR1 and CDR2 sequences are SQVTM and ANQGSEA. This CDR3 comprises 17 residues. V dropped 7 bases and J dropped 2; count of bases not matched to a gene: 13. CDR3 loop: CSAGTSGGAGTYNEQFF. In nucleotides, the CDR3 is TGCAGCGCCGGGACTAGCGGCGGGGCGGGAACCTACAATGAGCAGTTCTTC.

The sample holds a few counts of this clone. This sequence joins TRBV30 and TRBJ2-7, with 10 bases identical to TRBD2. V dropped 0 bases and J dropped 4; count of bases not matched to a gene: 6. This CDR3 spans 15 amino acids. Germline loops: CDR1 GTSNPN, CDR2 SVGIG (reference sequence). For the CDR3, the DNA is TGTGCCTGGAGTGTTACTAGCGGGGAACCTTACGAGCAGTACTTC. Protein sequence: CAWSVTSGEPYEQYF.

This chain connects TRBV4-3 to TRBJ2-7; TRBD1 matches 7 bases. The CDR3 sequence is 14 residues long. Germline lookup yields CDR1 LGHNA and CDR2 YSLEER. V shed 4 bases, J shed 3 bases, and the junction held 6 bases outside the gene matches. The CDR3 coding sequence is TGCGCCAGCAGCCCAGCGACAGGGCTCTACGAGCAGTACTTC. Translation: CASSPATGLYEQYF.

This clone has only a few counts. This chain links TRBV7-2 with TRBJ2-3; D is ambiguous. Germline lookup yields CDR1 SGHTA and CDR2 FQGNSA. CDR3 size: 16 residues. The V gene lost 5 bases and the J gene lost 0 bases, with 15 bases spanning the gap. This CDR3 is CASSHERDSSTDTQYF. In nucleotides, the CDR3 is TGTGCCAGCAGCCACGAACGTGACTCGAGCACAGATACGCAGTATTTT.

This chain uses TRBV4-2 with TRBJ2-5; D is possibly TRBD2 (6 bases). V shed 1 base and J shed 3 bases, with 12 bases lying between them. CDR3 length: 15 residues. Germline CDR1 is LGHNA and CDR2 is YNFKEQ. The CDR3 DNA reads as TGTGCCAGCAGCCAAGTCCTTGGCGGGGAAGAGACCCAGTACTTC. It translates to CASSQVLGGEETQYF.

This clone occurred a few times. This chain joins TRBV19 and TRBJ2-5; 9 bases line up with TRBD1. V shed 4 bases and J 5 bases; nucleotides not matched to a gene: 5. Germline CDR1 and CDR2: LNHDA and SQIVND (reference sequence). The CDR3 length is 14 residues. The CDR3 loop is CASSKRTGAETQYF. CDR3 DNA sequence: TGTGCCAGTAGTAAACGGACAGGGGCGGAGACCCAGTACTTC.

This clone has more than one count but fewer than ten. The gene calls are TRBV19 and TRBJ2-1, with TRBD2 matching 7 bases. The V gene's germline CDR1 is LNHDA and CDR2 SQIVND (reference sequence). After removal of 6 bases from V and 0 bases from J, the junction contained 5 bases not matched to a gene. This CDR3 has 15 amino acids. CDR3 region: CASSVRGSSYNEQFF. As DNA, the CDR3 is TGTGCCAGTAGCGTGCGGGGGAGCTCCTACAATGAGCAGTTCTTC.

The rearrangement uses TRBV10-3 and TRBJ2-7, with 8 bases that match TRBD1. The CDR3 sequence is 16 residues long. V was clipped by 4 bases and J by 4 bases; unmatched bases: 12. CDR1 is ENHRY and CDR2 is SYGVKD in the germline V gene. DNA of the CDR3: TGTGCCATCAGTGGGGCAGTAGGGACAGGAATATACGAGCAGTACTTC. Protein sequence: CAISGAVGTGIYEQYF.

The chain has TRBV7-2 and TRBJ2-7, with 7 bases fitting TRBD1. The germline gives CDR1 SGHTA, CDR2 FQGNSA. CDR3 length: 16 amino acids. V was clipped by 1 base and J by 2 bases; unmatched bases: 8. The CDR3 DNA is TGTGCCAGCAGCTTAGGGGACAGCCTTTATCCCTACGAGCAGTACTTC. It encodes CASSLGDSLYPYEQYF.

As concerns this clone: Additional DNA sequences in this sample encode the identical CDR3. V is TRBV18 and J is TRBJ2-5; D remains unclear. Trimming left V 2 bases short and J 5 bases short, with 6 bases between. This CDR3 region has 12 residues. From germline, CDR1 is KGHSH and CDR2 LQKENI. The CDR3 nucleotides read TGTGCCAGCTCACCATTGCAGGAGACCCAGTACTTC. This gives the protein CASSPLQETQYF.

The chain joins TRBV28 to TRBJ2-7, with 10 bases aligning to TRBD2. Germline assignment: CDR1 MDHEN and CDR2 SYDVKM. V shed 5 bases and J 5 bases; nucleotides not matched to a gene: 9. This CDR3 has 15 amino acids. CDR3 coding DNA: TGTGCCAGCAGTCCGTCAGCGGGGGGGCACGACGAGCAGTACTTC. Translating it yields CASSPSAGGHDEQYF.

This clone was detected only a few times. The J gene is TRBJ2-5, the V gene TRBV18; 7 bases line up with TRBD2. Germline V gene lookup returns CDR1 KGHSH and CDR2 LQKENI. The CDR3 extends over 15 amino acids. V lost 1 base to trimming and J lost 5 bases; unmatched junction nucleotides: 7. The CDR3 coding sequence is TGTGCCAGCTCACCACAAGGACTAGTCCGCGAGACCCAGTACTTC. Translation: CASSPQGLVRETQYF.

The chain combines TRBV11-2 with TRBJ2-4, with a weak D call TRBD1 (6 bases). The germline gives CDR1 SGHAT, CDR2 FQNNGV. Trimming took 4 bases from V and 13 from J, leaving 17 bases between them. The CDR3 consists of 13 residues. The CDR3 reads CASSSLTGTLQYF. The CDR3 DNA reads TGTGCCAGCAGCTCCCTCACCGGGACACTACAGTACTTC.

The chain carries TRBV19 and TRBJ2-2; 7 bases align to TRBD1. Germline CDR1 reads LNHDA; CDR2 reads SQIVND (reference sequence). The CDR3 loop spans 14 amino acids. Trimming took 8 bases from V and 6 from J; bases not matched to a gene: 9. The CDR3 nucleotides read TGTGCCAGTTCCGGGACAGTTGCCGCCGGGGAGCTGTTTTTT. This codes for CASSGTVAAGELFF.

This chain uses TRBV30 with TRBJ2-3; D unresolved. The germline gives CDR1 GTSNPN, CDR2 SVGIG (reference sequence). The CDR3 spans 11 residues. V lost 2 bases, J lost 6 bases, and 6 bases lay in between. CDR3: CAWSHRDTQYF. CDR3 sequence (DNA): TGTGCCTGGAGTCACCGGGATACGCAGTATTTT.

This clone was seen a handful of times. The chain combines TRBV15 with TRBJ1-5, with D possibly being TRBD1 (6 bases). Germline CDR1 LNHNV, CDR2 YYDKDF (reference sequence). This CDR3 contains 16 residues. V was clipped by 5 bases and J by 6 bases, with 20 bases between them. The CDR3 loop reads CATSARDTLRVQPQHF. CDR3 bases: TGTGCCACCAGCGCCCGGGACACCCTACGGGTTCAGCCCCAGCATTTT.

CDR3 residues: CASSLGAGISGSPLHF. Written as DNA, the CDR3 is TGTGCCAGCAGCCTCGGTGCCGGGATTTCTGGTTCACCCCTCCACTTT. The chain has TRBV5-4 and TRBJ1-6; no firm D call. V was shortened by 4 bases and J by 9 bases, with 20 bases between the two germline ends. Looked up from germline, CDR1 is SGHNT and CDR2 is YYREEE (reference sequence). The CDR3 has 16 residues.

The chain carries TRBV18 and TRBJ2-7; 7 bases line up with TRBD2. Germline assignment: CDR1 KGHSH and CDR2 LQKENI. The CDR3 has 18 amino acids. J was trimmed by 2 bases and V by 2 bases; bases with no gene match: 15. The CDR3 is CASSPWSLGTKLTYEQYF. DNA of the CDR3: TGTGCCAGCTCACCATGGTCCTTGGGGACTAAACTGACCTACGAGCAGTACTTC.

In the case of this clone: Other nucleotide sequences in the sample specify the same CDR3. The gene calls are TRBV28 and TRBJ2-5, with TRBD1 matching over 7 bases. V lost 8 bases, J lost 2 bases, and 5 bases stayed unmatched. The CDR3 is 13 residues long. Germline-derived CDR1 and CDR2 are MDHEN and SYDVKM. CDR3 sequence: CASSSGQQETQYF. Here the CDR3 DNA reads TGTGCCAGCTCGTCGGGACAGCAAGAGACCCAGTACTTC.

The J gene is TRBJ2-3, the V gene TRBV30; D uncertain. Germline CDR1 reads GTSNPN; CDR2 reads SVGIG (reference sequence). The CDR3 is 14 residues long. The V end was cut by 4 bases, the J end by 2 bases, with 13 bases between. CDR3 DNA: TGTGCCTGGACCCTGGGCTTCCCCACAGATACGCAGTATTTT. This codes for CAWTLGFPTDTQYF.

The chain carries TRBV7-6 and TRBJ2-7; D not certain. CDR3 length equals 13 residues. V was cut by 3 bases and J by 5 bases, with 11 bases left in between. Germline V CDR1 and CDR2: SGHVS, FNYEAQ. CDR3 region: CASSLATLDEQYF. In nucleotides, the CDR3 is TGTGCCAGCAGCTTGGCGACTTTGGACGAGCAGTACTTC.

This clone was seen only a few times. The rearrangement links TRBV5-1 to TRBJ2-2, with D maybe TRBD1 (6 bases). This CDR3 comprises 16 residues. V was cut by 4 bases and J by 4 bases, with 17 bases left in between. Per germline, CDR1 SGHRS and CDR2 YFSETQ. This chain's CDR3 is CASSTNREWGTGELFF. In nucleotides, the CDR3 is TGCGCCAGCAGCACCAACAGGGAGTGGGGCACCGGGGAGCTGTTTTTT. The full variable domain, completed using reference TRBV5-1 and TRBJ2-2, is KAGVTQTPRYLIKTRGQQVTLSCSPISGHRSVSWYQQTPGQGLQFLFEYFSETQRNKGNFPGRFSGRQFSNSRSEMNVSTLELGDSALYLCASSTNREWGTGELFFGEGSRLTVL.

The gene calls are TRBV11-2 and TRBJ2-3, with D unresolved. CDR3 length equals 12 residues. In germline, CDR1 is SGHAT, CDR2 FQNNGV. Deletions cut 1 base from V and 4 bases from J, with 3 bases between. Written as DNA, the CDR3 is TGTGCCAGCAGCTTAGCTTCAGATACGCAGTATTTT. Residues: CASSLASDTQYF.

The rearrangement joins TRBV4-3 to TRBJ1-1; D is ambiguous. The CDR3 is made up of 14 amino acids. The germline V and J ends were trimmed by 2 bases and 2 bases, with 9 bases remaining between them. CDR1 is LGHNA and CDR2 is YSLEER in the germline V gene. CDR3 protein: CASSQNLENTEAFF. The CDR3 nucleotides are TGCGCCAGCAGCCAAAATTTAGAAAACACTGAAGCTTTCTTT.

The J gene is TRBJ2-1, the V gene TRBV7-2; 9 bases map to TRBD2. The CDR3 length is 15 residues. Looked up from germline, CDR1 is SGHTA and CDR2 is FQGNSA. V was clipped by 5 bases and J by 5 bases; unmatched bases: 7. DNA of the CDR3: TGTGCCAGCAGCCCGGGACTAGCCTTTCACAATGAGCAGTTCTTC. It yields the protein CASSPGLAFHNEQFF.

This rearrangement joins TRBV7-9 to TRBJ1-1; D not certain. With 4 bases removed from V and 5 bases from J, the gap between germline ends came to 11 bases. CDR3 size: 13 residues. Germline V gene lookup returns CDR1 SEHNR and CDR2 FQNEAQ (reference sequence). In DNA, the CDR3 is TGTGCCAGCAGCTCCGAGCCTTATACTGAAGCTTTCTTT. It translates to CASSSEPYTEAFF.

This clone was recorded a few times. The V call is TRBV5-1, the J call TRBJ1-4; weak D call: TRBD1 (5 bases). The CDR3 length is 15 residues. The V gene lost 3 bases and the J gene lost 3 bases, with 12 bases spanning the gap. CDR1 SGHRS and CDR2 YFSETQ come from the germline V gene. The CDR3 bases are TGCGCCAGCAGCTCCTCAGGGTGGGCTAATGAAAAACTGTTTTTT. The encoded protein is CASSSSGWANEKLFF.